This T cell receptor beta chain is from a study of blood T cells in healthy people across ages. Donation came from healthy Caucasian individuals in Russia who were aged 6 to 90. Sample-barcoded 5' priming and a J-beta primer mix drove a second PCR of roughly 6 to 12 cycles. TCRdb re-derived calls from the 5' RACE reads in MiXCR, one entry per CDR3 protein. The data contain 850,000 to 1,100,000 distinct CDR3 sequences, roughly two fifths of them seen just once; the ten biggest clones take up around 13%. Germline CDR1 MNHEY, CDR2 SMNVEV (reference sequence). V dropped 3 bases and J dropped 8 bases, with 13 bases sitting between them. This CDR3 is 14 amino acids long.

The rearrangement uses TRBV27 and TRBJ1-4; D not resolved. This clonotype originated in a young man in good health. Sequences were obtained from blood. In DNA form, the CDR3 reads TGTGCCAGCAGTTTTAACACAGTGGGAGAAAAACTGTTTTTT. Its translation: CASSFNTVGEKLFF.